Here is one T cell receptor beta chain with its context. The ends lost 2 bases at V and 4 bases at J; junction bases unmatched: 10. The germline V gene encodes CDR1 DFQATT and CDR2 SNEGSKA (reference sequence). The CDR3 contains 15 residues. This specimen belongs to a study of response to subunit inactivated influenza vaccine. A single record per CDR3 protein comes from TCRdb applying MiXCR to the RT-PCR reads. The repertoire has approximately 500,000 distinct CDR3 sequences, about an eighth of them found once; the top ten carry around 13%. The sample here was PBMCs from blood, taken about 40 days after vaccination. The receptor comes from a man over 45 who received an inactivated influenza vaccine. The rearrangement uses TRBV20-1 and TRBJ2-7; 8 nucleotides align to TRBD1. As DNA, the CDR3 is TGCAGTGCTAGATCCCCGGGACAGGCCGTATACGAGCAGTACTTC. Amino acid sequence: CSARSPGQAVYEQYF.